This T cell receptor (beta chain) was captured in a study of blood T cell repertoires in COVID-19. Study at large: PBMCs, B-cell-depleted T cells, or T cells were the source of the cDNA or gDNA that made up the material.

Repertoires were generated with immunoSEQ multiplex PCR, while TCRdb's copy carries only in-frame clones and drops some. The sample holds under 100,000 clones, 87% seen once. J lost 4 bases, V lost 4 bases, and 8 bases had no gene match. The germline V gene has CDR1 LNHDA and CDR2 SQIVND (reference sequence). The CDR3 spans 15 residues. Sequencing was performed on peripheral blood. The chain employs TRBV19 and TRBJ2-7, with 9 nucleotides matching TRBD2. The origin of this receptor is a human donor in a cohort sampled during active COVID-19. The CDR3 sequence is CASSKGLAFDYEQYF. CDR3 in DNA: TGTGCCAGTAGTAAGGGACTAGCATTCGATTACGAGCAGTACTTC.